This record concerns one T cell receptor beta chain sequence. The data stem from a study of blood T cell repertoires in COVID-19. Looking at the study overall: The cDNA or gDNA used as material had been derived from T cells, B-cell-depleted T cells, or PBMCs.

The protocol was immunoSEQ multiplex PCR, while the TCRdb copy is restricted to in-frame clones and leaves out a portion. The profile shows around 65,000 clones, approximately 86% of them singletons. The V end lost 2 bases, the J end lost 8 bases, and 9 bases lay between the germline ends. The CDR3 is made up of 12 amino acids. Germline CDR1 and CDR2: MNHEY and SVGEGT. Material for sequencing was peripheral blood. The origin of this receptor is a human donor in a cohort sampled during active COVID-19. This sequence joins TRBV6-2 or TRBV6-3 and TRBJ1-2; D possibly corresponds to TRBD1 (6 bases). The CDR3 sequence is CASSYGGGGYTF. The CDR3 DNA reads as TGTGCCAGCAGTTACGGGGGGGGCGGCTACACCTTC.